Below are 28 T cell receptor beta chains sequenced from a single sample in a study of blood T cell repertoires in COVID-19. The table came from immunoSEQ multiplex PCR; TCRdb's copy has only in-frame clones and leaves some out. The sample contains around 91,000 clones, approximately 85% of which appear only once. The sample consisted of peripheral blood. The receptors were gathered from a human donor in a cohort sampled during active COVID-19.

About this clone: Other DNA sequences in this specimen translate into the identical CDR3. V gene TRBV12-3 or TRBV12-4 combines with J gene TRBJ1-5; maybe TRBD1 (5 bases). The CDR3 extends over 13 amino acids. Trimming cost V 3 bases and J 5 bases, with 8 bases left between them. The CDR3 reads CASSFPGDQPQHF. The CDR3 nucleotides read TGTGCCAGCAGTTTCCCGGGGGATCAGCCCCAGCATTTT.

The V and J genes are TRBV7-9 and TRBJ2-7; possible D gene TRBD1, 6 bases. V was cut by 5 bases and J by 3 bases, with 20 bases left in between. This CDR3 is built from 16 residues. The germline gives CDR1 SEHNR, CDR2 FQNEAQ (reference sequence). CDR3 sequence reads: CASSPSAGRGLYEQYF. The CDR3 bases are TGTGCCAGCAGCCCTTCTGCAGGCAGGGGCCTCTACGAGCAGTACTTC.

V gene TRBV3-1 (or the pseudogene TRBV3-2) combines with J gene TRBJ2-7; tentatively, D is TRBD1 (6 bases). The germline V and J ends were trimmed by 4 bases and 3 bases, with 13 bases remaining between them. In germline, CDR1 is LGHDT, CDR2 YNNKEL (reference sequence). The CDR3 totals 14 residues. The CDR3 reads CASSLKLQGYEQYF. In DNA, the CDR3 is TGTGCCAGCAGCCTCAAGTTACAGGGCTACGAGCAGTACTTC.

This chain joins TRBV27 and TRBJ2-3; 8 bases are a match to TRBD2. The CDR3 runs to 15 residues. The germline V gene has CDR1 MNHEY and CDR2 SMNVEV (reference sequence). Unmatched junction bases numbered 5, after V lost 1 base and J lost 5 bases. The CDR3 region has the DNA TGTGCCAGCAGTTTATACGGGGGGGCCGAAGATACGCAGTATTTT. The encoded protein is CASSLYGGAEDTQYF.

CDR3 nucleotides: TGTGCCAGCAGAAACAGGGCCGGGGAGCTGTTTTTT. It codes for CASRNRAGELFF. The rearrangement uses TRBV11-1 and TRBJ2-2; possible D gene TRBD1, 6 bases. Per germline, CDR1 SGHAT and CDR2 FQDESV (reference sequence). The CDR3 sequence is 12 residues long. The germline V and J ends were trimmed by 6 bases and 6 bases, with 8 bases remaining between them.

Here the CDR3 reads CASSQEGQPSYEQYF. The CDR3 DNA follows: TGTGCCAGCAGCCAGGAGGGACAGCCCTCCTACGAGCAGTACTTC. V is TRBV9 and J is TRBJ2-7; possible D gene TRBD1, 7 bases. The ends were cut back, 4 bases at V and 0 bases at J, with 14 bases in the middle. Germline V gene lookup returns CDR1 SGDLS and CDR2 YYNGEE. The CDR3 spans 15 residues. Full variable domain (rest looked up from reference TRBV9 and TRBJ2-7): DSGVTQTPKHLITATGQRVTLRCSPRSGDLSVYWYQQSLDQGLQFLIQYYNGEERAKGNILERFSAQQFPDLHSELNLSSLELGDSALYFCASSQEGQPSYEQYFGPGTRLTVT.

To note about this clone: At one end the junction does not follow the germline gene, possibly because of a read error. The CDR3 DNA reads as TGTGCCAGCAGCTTAGTAGTTGGGGCAGACTTC. Protein product: CASSLVVGADF. The V gene is TRBV7-2, the J gene TRBJ1-2; possible D gene TRBD1, 5 bases. The CDR3 runs 11 residues. Germline-derived CDR1 and CDR2 are SGHTA and FQGNSA.

V is TRBV2 and J is TRBJ2-7; 12 nucleotides align to TRBD2. The CDR3 runs 15 residues. Per the germline V gene, CDR1 is SNHLY and CDR2 is FYNNEI. V was pared by 6 bases and J by 2 bases, with 5 bases of the junction left unmatched. CDR3 nucleotides: TGTGCCAGCAGGGCCGCTAGCGGGGGGGCCTACGAGCAGTACTTC. Its translation is CASRAASGGAYEQYF.

This chain connects TRBV6-1 to TRBJ1-1, with 8 positions matching TRBD1. CDR1 and CDR2 from the germline V gene are MNHNS and SASEGT. With 2 bases clipped from V and 6 bases from J, the junction kept 11 bases outside the gene matches. The CDR3 is 16 residues long. CDR3 DNA sequence: TGTGCCAGCAGTGAACATCGGACAGGGATATTTGCTGAAGCTTTCTTT. It codes for CASSEHRTGIFAEAFF.

The CDR3 DNA follows: TGTGCCAGCAGCTTATACGGAGTGAACTACGAGCAGTACTTC. Protein: CASSLYGVNYEQYF. This chain joins TRBV7-6 and TRBJ2-7; D gene ambiguous. This CDR3 is 14 amino acids long. From germline, CDR1 is SGHVS and CDR2 FNYEAQ. V shed 2 bases and J shed 3 bases, with 11 bases lying between them.

The CDR3 DNA is TGTGCCAGCAGCGTAGAGGGGTCTAGCGGGAGTTTCAACGAGCAGTACTTC. Translating gives CASSVEGSSGSFNEQYF. V and J are TRBV9 and TRBJ2-7, with 10 positions matching TRBD2. With 0 bases clipped from V and 5 bases from J, the junction kept 11 bases outside the gene matches. From germline, CDR1 is SGDLS and CDR2 YYNGEE. The length of the CDR3 is 17 residues.

This clone has only one observation. The V gene is TRBV4-2, the J gene TRBJ1-3; D is undetermined. The V end lost 1 base, the J end lost 4 bases, and 14 bases lay between the germline ends. The germline CDR1 and CDR2 sequences are LGHNA and YNFKEQ. This CDR3 is 16 amino acids long. The CDR3 spells CASSQAQGVSGNTIYF. For the CDR3, the DNA is TGTGCCAGCAGCCAAGCTCAAGGAGTGTCCGGAAACACCATATATTTT.

This sequence joins TRBV29-1 and TRBJ2-5; unclear D gene. CDR3 size: 11 residues. The V end lost 8 bases, the J end lost 7 bases, and 14 bases lay between the germline ends. The germline CDR1 and CDR2 sequences are SQVTM and ANQGSEA. The CDR3 reads CSPGLAATQYF. The CDR3 coding sequence is TGCAGCCCCGGATTAGCCGCGACCCAGTACTTC.

This chain uses TRBV18 with TRBJ2-5, with a weak D call TRBD1 (6 bases). Trimming shortened V by 2 bases and J by 1 base, and 8 bases separated the two germline ends. This CDR3 is 14 amino acids long. Germline assignment: CDR1 KGHSH and CDR2 LQKENI. CDR3 bases: TGTGCCAGCTCACCAGGGGACATCCAAGAGACCCAGTACTTC. As protein: CASSPGDIQETQYF. Full variable domain (rest looked up from reference TRBV18 and TRBJ2-5): NAGVMQNPRHLVRRRGQEARLRCSPMKGHSHVYWYRQLPEEGLKFMVYLQKENIIDESGMPKERFSAEFPKEGPSILRIQQVVRGDSAAYFCASSPGDIQETQYFGPGTRLLVL.

V usage is TRBV6-2 or TRBV6-3 and J usage is TRBJ2-3; perhaps TRBD2 as D (5 bases). Trimming left V 2 bases short and J 0 bases short, with 21 bases between. CDR3 length: 19 amino acids. Germline assignment: CDR1 MNHEY and CDR2 SVGEGT. The CDR3 protein is CASSYPWFLAEFSTDTQYF. DNA of the CDR3: TGTGCCAGCAGTTACCCCTGGTTCCTAGCCGAATTTAGCACAGATACGCAGTATTTT.

The genes are TRBV7-8 and TRBJ1-2, with 8 bases fitting TRBD1. This CDR3 contains 16 residues. Germline V gene sequence: CDR1 SGHVS, CDR2 FQNEAQ. Trimming took 1 base from V and 0 from J; bases not matched to a gene: 4. The CDR3 DNA sequence: TGTGCCAGCAGCTTAGGGACAGGGAGTTCTAACTATGGCTACACCTTC. This sequence encodes CASSLGTGSSNYGYTF.

The V gene is TRBV7-2, the J gene TRBJ2-5; D is perhaps TRBD2 (7 bases). The CDR3 totals 18 residues. Trimming shortened V by 7 bases and J by 5 bases, and 29 bases separated the two germline ends. CDR1 is SGHTA, CDR2 FQGNSA, per germline. The CDR3 here is CASTSIFRWGGAGETQYF. The DNA of the CDR3 is TGTGCCAGCACCTCTATTTTTCGCTGGGGGGGGGCTGGGGAGACCCAGTACTTC. Using reference TRBV7-2 and TRBJ2-5 for the parts outside the CDR3, the full variable domain is GAGVSQSPSNKVTEKGKDVELRCDPISGHTALYWYRQSLGQGLEFLIYFQGNSAPDKSGLPSDRFSAERTGGSVSTLTIQRTQQEDSAVYLCASTSIFRWGGAGETQYFGPGTRLLVL.

This clone was picked up a small number of times. The rearrangement joins TRBV6-5 to TRBJ1-6; D is perhaps TRBD1 (5 bases). V was clipped by 3 bases and J by 7 bases, with 16 bases between them. Germline CDR1 and CDR2: MNHEY and SVGAGI. The CDR3 sequence is 16 residues long. CDR3 sequence reads: CASSYPRGGENSPLHF. In DNA form, the CDR3 reads TGTGCCAGCAGTTATCCCCGGGGAGGGGAGAATTCACCCCTCCACTTT.

The chain combines TRBV3-1 (or the pseudogene TRBV3-2) with TRBJ1-5; the match to TRBD1 covers 9 bases. Germline V gene sequence: CDR1 LGHDT, CDR2 YNNKEL (reference sequence). Trimming took 1 base from V and 2 from J; bases not matched to a gene: 3. The CDR3 sequence is 16 residues long. The CDR3 bases are TGTGCCAGCAGCCAAGGGACAGGGGACGGCAATCAGCCCCAGCATTTT. Its protein product is CASSQGTGDGNQPQHF.

This chain uses TRBV19 with TRBJ1-1; D uncertain. With 3 bases removed from V and 4 bases from J, the gap between germline ends came to 21 bases. This CDR3 is built from 17 residues. The germline V gene has CDR1 LNHDA and CDR2 SQIVND (reference sequence). The CDR3 nucleotides read TGTGCCAGTAGTATTATCCTTGGTTTCGGGTCGGGCACTGAAGCTTTCTTT. It is translated as CASSIILGFGSGTEAFF.

This chain uses TRBV30 with TRBJ2-7; TRBD1 aligns across 9 bases. The ends lost 2 bases at V and 8 bases at J; junction bases unmatched: 10. In germline, CDR1 is GTSNPN, CDR2 SVGIG (reference sequence). This CDR3 comprises 14 residues. The CDR3 here is CAWSSQGDRDQQYF. In DNA, the CDR3 is TGTGCCTGGAGTTCACAAGGGGACAGGGACCAGCAGTACTTC. Variable domain in full (rest from reference TRBV30 and TRBJ2-7): SQTIHQWPATLVQPVGSPLSLECTVEGTSNPNLYWYRQAAGRGLQLLFYSVGIGQISSEVPQNLSASRPQDRQFILSSKKLLLSDSGFYLCAWSSQGDRDQQYFGPGTRLTVT.

J is TRBJ2-3 and V is TRBV6-5, with D possibly matching TRBD1 (5 bases). V lost 6 bases to trimming and J lost 1 base, with 14 bases between them. The CDR3 loop spans 15 amino acids. Germline lookup yields CDR1 MNHEY and CDR2 SVGAGI. The CDR3 here is CASRRSRVGTDTQYF. DNA for the CDR3: TGTGCCAGCAGACGTTCCAGGGTCGGCACAGATACGCAGTATTTT.

The chain carries TRBV6-5 and TRBJ1-1, with D perhaps TRBD1 (6 bases). V lost 7 bases and J lost 1, with 13 bases in between. The CDR3 has 14 amino acids. Germline V CDR1 and CDR2: MNHEY, SVGAGI. The CDR3 loop is CASTQAQGNTEAFF. As DNA, the CDR3 is TGTGCCAGCACTCAGGCACAGGGGAACACTGAAGCTTTCTTT.

The V call is TRBV7-9, the J call TRBJ2-7; D is tentatively TRBD1 or TRBD2 (6 bases each). Germline V gives CDR1 SEHNR, CDR2 FQNEAQ (reference sequence). The CDR3 runs to 13 residues. Trimming took off 5 bases at V and 6 bases at J, with 14 bases between the two ends. CDR3 DNA: TGTGCCAGCAGCGTAGGGGGGACACCCGAGCAGTACTTC. Its translation: CASSVGGTPEQYF.

The chain has TRBV6-5 and TRBJ1-5; D may be TRBD1 (6 bases). CDR1 is MNHEY, CDR2 SVGAGI, per germline. Trimming shortened V by 6 bases and J by 5 bases, and 14 bases separated the two germline ends. The CDR3 covers 14 residues. For the CDR3, the DNA is TGTGCCAGCAGCCGGGAGGGGGGGGATCAGCCCCAGCATTTT. Its protein is CASSREGGDQPQHF.

In its sample, this clone was seen a few times. This chain joins TRBV9 and TRBJ2-7, with a possible D match to TRBD1 (6 bases). This CDR3 is 15 amino acids long. The V end was cut by 0 bases, the J end by 4 bases, with 14 bases between. CDR1 is SGDLS, CDR2 YYNGEE, per germline. The CDR3 loop is CASSVGTTRGYEQYF. The CDR3 region has the DNA TGTGCCAGCAGCGTAGGGACCACCAGGGGTTACGAGCAGTACTTC. The variable domain in full, completed from reference TRBV9 and TRBJ2-7, reads DSGVTQTPKHLITATGQRVTLRCSPRSGDLSVYWYQQSLDQGLQFLIQYYNGEERAKGNILERFSAQQFPDLHSELNLSSLELGDSALYFCASSVGTTRGYEQYFGPGTRLTVT.

The chain has TRBV9 and TRBJ2-1; 7 bases agree with TRBD2. This CDR3 region has 17 residues. The V segment lost 5 bases and the J segment 6 bases; nucleotides outside the gene matches: 17. CDR1 and CDR2 (germline): SGDLS, YYNGEE. The DNA of the CDR3 is TGTGCCAGCAGTGGAGGGGTATTGGCGGGAGCTGGCAATGAGCAGTTCTTC. Translation gives CASSGGVLAGAGNEQFF.

This clone occurred once. This rearrangement joins TRBV7-2 to TRBJ2-3; 11 nucleotides agree with TRBD2. The J segment lost 0 bases and the V segment lost 1 base, leaving 3 bases of the junction unmatched. The CDR3 sequence is 17 residues long. The germline V gene has CDR1 SGHTA and CDR2 FQGNSA. The CDR3 bases are TGTGCCAGCAGCTTAGTACCTAGCGGGGGGAGCACAGATACGCAGTATTTT. This codes for CASSLVPSGGSTDTQYF. Using reference TRBV7-2 and TRBJ2-3 for the parts outside the CDR3, the full variable domain is GAGVSQSPSNKVTEKGKDVELRCDPISGHTALYWYRQSLGQGLEFLIYFQGNSAPDKSGLPSDRFSAERTGGSVSTLTIQRTQQEDSAVYLCASSLVPSGGSTDTQYFGPGTRLTVL.